What follows are 21 T cell receptor beta chains derived from one specimen sequenced in a study of shared clonotypes between healthy human individuals. Using immunoSEQ multiplex PCR, the repertoire was profiled, and TCRdb retains in-frame clones only, with some absent. The sample consists of about 1.1 million clones, about four fifths of them appearing once. The sequenced sample was memory CD4+ T cells from PBMCs. The subset is: CD45RA-negative fraction. Receptors were obtained from a man between 18 and 35 years old in good health. Some clones in this sample may be carry-over from other donors' samples.

The chain employs TRBV6-1 and TRBJ2-5; 10 nucleotides align to TRBD2. CDR1 and CDR2 from the germline V gene are MNHNS and SASEGT. The V and J ends lost 5 bases and 0 bases, in that order; junction bases with no gene match: 3. The CDR3 sequence is 15 residues long. The CDR3 nucleotides read TGTGCCAGCAGTCGGACTAGCGGACACCAAGAGACCCAGTACTTC. It specifies CASSRTSGHQETQYF.

In its sample, this clone was seen many times. The chain has TRBV18 and TRBJ1-3, with TRBD1 as a possible D gene (6 bases). Trimming pared 2 bases from V and 2 bases from J, leaving 10 bases between. The CDR3 is 15 amino acids. The germline CDR1 and CDR2 sequences are KGHSH and LQKENI. CDR3 protein: CASSPSTGPGNTIYF. CDR3 bases: TGTGCCAGCTCACCAAGCACAGGGCCTGGAAACACCATATATTTT. The whole variable domain, filled in from reference TRBV18 and TRBJ1-3, reads NAGVMQNPRHLVRRRGQEARLRCSPMKGHSHVYWYRQLPEEGLKFMVYLQKENIIDESGMPKERFSAEFPKEGPSILRIQQVVRGDSAAYFCASSPSTGPGNTIYFGEGSWLTVV.

The chain recombines TRBV14 with TRBJ2-2; tentatively, D is TRBD2 (6 bases). In germline, CDR1 is SGHDN, CDR2 FVKESK. The CDR3 has 14 residues. The V gene lost 4 bases and the J gene lost 4 bases, with 10 bases spanning the gap. CDR3 region: CASSPRRATGELFF. The CDR3 DNA is TGTGCCAGCAGCCCAAGGAGGGCCACCGGGGAGCTGTTTTTT.

The J gene is TRBJ1-2, the V gene TRBV30; D remains ambiguous. The CDR3 length is 12 residues. V was pared by 3 bases and J by 13 bases, with 18 bases between. Germline assignment: CDR1 GTSNPN and CDR2 SVGIG (reference sequence). CDR3 bases: TGTGCCTGGAGCGACGGACGGTCAAGCAGCACCTTC. It encodes CAWSDGRSSSTF.

This clone was detected only a few times. This sequence joins TRBV9 and TRBJ2-7; unclear D gene. The CDR3 length is 16 residues. CDR1 is SGDLS and CDR2 is YYNGEE in the germline V gene. Trimming removed 4 bases at V and 2 bases at J, with 19 bases between. In DNA, the CDR3 is TGTGCCAGCAGCCCCCTCTTAGCCGCGCTAACCTACGAGCAGTACTTC. As protein: CASSPLLAALTYEQYF.

The chain uses TRBV28 and TRBJ1-5; 8 bases agree with TRBD1. CDR1 and CDR2 from the germline V gene are MDHEN and SYDVKM. J lost 11 bases, V lost 5 bases, and 14 bases had no gene match. This CDR3 comprises 15 residues. CDR3 sequence: CASSITGGYAGAQHF. CDR3 sequence (DNA): TGTGCCAGCAGTATTACAGGGGGTTACGCGGGGGCCCAGCATTTT.

The sample holds one count of this clone. The chain carries TRBV4-2 and TRBJ1-3, with D unclear. The CDR3 has 16 amino acids. V was shortened by 2 bases and J by 0 bases, with 11 bases between the two germline ends. Germline V lookup: CDR1 LGHNA, CDR2 YNFKEQ. The CDR3 sequence: CASSQKEGLSGNTIYF. The CDR3 DNA reads TGTGCCAGCAGCCAAAAGGAGGGCCTCTCTGGAAACACCATATATTTT.

This clone was recorded a few times. The CDR3 sequence is CSASPGVELFF. In DNA form, the CDR3 reads TGCAGTGCTAGTCCCGGGGTCGAACTGTTTTTT. The chain uses TRBV20-1 and TRBJ1-4; D uncertain. The CDR3 totals 11 residues. Trimming removed 3 bases from V and 12 bases from J, with 11 bases in between. The V gene's germline CDR1 is DFQATT and CDR2 SNEGSKA (reference sequence).

The sample holds a few counts of this clone. The chain combines TRBV30 with TRBJ2-4; 7 positions agree with TRBD1. Unmatched junction bases numbered 12, after V lost 3 bases and J lost 1 base. The germline gives CDR1 GTSNPN, CDR2 SVGIG (reference sequence). The CDR3 is 17 residues long. The CDR3 region has the DNA TGTGCCTGGAGAGCCCAAAGGGGGCCATGGGCCAAAAACATTCAGTACTTC. This encodes CAWRAQRGPWAKNIQYF.

This clone has more than one count but fewer than ten. The rearrangement uses TRBV9 and TRBJ2-1, with a tentative D call TRBD2 (6 bases). Trimming shortened V by 5 bases and J by 9 bases, and 15 bases separated the two germline ends. The CDR3 covers 13 residues. Germline V CDR1 and CDR2: SGDLS, YYNGEE. The CDR3 sequence is CASRLGGVGEQFF. DNA of the CDR3: TGTGCCAGCAGATTGGGCGGGGTTGGTGAGCAGTTCTTC.

The chain's CDR3 is CASSQGTSGRLNIQYF. The CDR3 nucleotides are TGTGCCAGCAGCCAGGGGACTAGCGGGAGATTGAACATTCAGTACTTC. The rearrangement links TRBV14 to TRBJ2-4; 14 bases line up with TRBD2. In germline, CDR1 is SGHDN, CDR2 FVKESK. The CDR3 sequence is 16 residues long. V lost 3 bases, J lost 7 bases, and 5 bases stayed unmatched.

J is TRBJ2-7 and V is TRBV4-1, with 12 bases fitting TRBD2. The CDR3 consists of 16 residues. Looked up from germline, CDR1 is MGHRA and CDR2 is YSYEKL. The V and J ends lost 0 bases and 4 bases, in that order; junction bases with no gene match: 4. In DNA, the CDR3 is TGCGCCAGCAGCCAAGATTCAACTAGCGGGAGGTACGAGCAGTACTTC. As protein: CASSQDSTSGRYEQYF.

This clone appeared once. The chain joins TRBV5-1 to TRBJ2-2, with D possibly called TRBD1 or TRBD2 (5 bases each). Germline values: CDR1 SGHRS, CDR2 YFSETQ. The CDR3 is made up of 16 amino acids. V lost 6 bases and J 1 base, leaving 16 bases between the germline ends. The CDR3 DNA sequence: TGCGCCAGCATGAGCCGGGACGGAATGAACACCGGGGAGCTGTTTTTT. Translation: CASMSRDGMNTGELFF. Full variable domain (outside the CDR3, taken from reference TRBV5-1 and TRBJ2-2): KAGVTQTPRYLIKTRGQQVTLSCSPISGHRSVSWYQQTPGQGLQFLFEYFSETQRNKGNFPGRFSGRQFSNSRSEMNVSTLELGDSALYLCASMSRDGMNTGELFFGEGSRLTVL.

This chain joins TRBV19 and TRBJ2-6; D is undetermined. This CDR3 is built from 13 residues. The V and J ends lost 3 bases and 4 bases respectively, with 4 bases between them. Germline CDR1 and CDR2: LNHDA and SQIVND (reference sequence). This chain's CDR3 is CASSIRGANVLTF. The CDR3 coding sequence is TGTGCCAGTAGTATCAGGGGGGCCAACGTCCTGACTTTC. The whole variable domain, remainder taken from reference TRBV19 and TRBJ2-6, is DGGITQSPKYLFRKEGQNVTLSCEQNLNHDAMYWYRQDPGQGLRLIYYSQIVNDFQKGDIAEGYSVSREKKESFPLTVTSAQKNPTAFYLCASSIRGANVLTFGAGSRLTVL.

A remark on this clone: A far more abundant clone sits one base away, making this likely a read error. This chain joins TRBV30 and TRBJ1-1; D is undetermined. The V gene's germline CDR1 is GTSNPN and CDR2 SVGIG (reference sequence). CDR3 length: 11 residues. V was clipped by 2 bases and J by 6 bases, with 7 bases between them. The CDR3 coding sequence is TGTGCCTGGAGTAGTGCCCCTGAAGCTTTCTTT. This codes for CAWSSAPEAFF.

The rearrangement uses TRBV6-1 and TRBJ2-3; no reliable D call. Germline assignment: CDR1 MNHNS and CDR2 SASEGT. Trimming removed 4 bases from V and 3 bases from J, with 14 bases in between. The CDR3 length is 15 residues. CDR3 residues: CASSARVGRTDTQYF. CDR3 DNA sequence: TGTGCCAGCAGTGCGCGTGTGGGTAGGACAGATACGCAGTATTTT.

This chain uses TRBV7-2 with TRBJ2-5; 7 positions agree with TRBD1. There are 15 residues in the CDR3. The J segment lost 5 bases and the V segment lost 5 bases, leaving 11 bases of the junction unmatched. Germline CDR1 and CDR2: SGHTA and FQGNSA. This CDR3 reads CASSLVDRESETQYF. CDR3 nucleotides: TGTGCCAGCAGCCTAGTAGACAGGGAGTCGGAGACCCAGTACTTC. Drawing the rest from reference TRBV7-2 and TRBJ2-5, the complete variable domain is GAGVSQSPSNKVTEKGKDVELRCDPISGHTALYWYRQSLGQGLEFLIYFQGNSAPDKSGLPSDRFSAERTGGSVSTLTIQRTQQEDSAVYLCASSLVDRESETQYFGPGTRLLVL.

This rearrangement joins TRBV19 to TRBJ1-4; D is unclear. Germline CDR1 is LNHDA and CDR2 is SQIVND (reference sequence). The germline V and J ends were trimmed by 5 bases and 2 bases, with 6 bases remaining between them. CDR3 length equals 13 residues. The CDR3 region is CASSVRTNEKLFF. The CDR3, as DNA: TGTGCCAGTAGTGTAAGGACTAATGAAAAACTGTTTTTT.

In this sample, this clone turned up a few times. The chain recombines TRBV4-1 with TRBJ2-7, with D tentatively TRBD1 or TRBD2 (5 bases each). This CDR3 has 18 residues. Germline V gene lookup returns CDR1 MGHRA and CDR2 YSYEKL. Trimming took off 1 base at V and 2 bases at J, with 21 bases between the two ends. For the CDR3, the DNA is TGCGCCAGCAGCCAAGCGGATTTTATAGGGAGAGGGGCCTACGAGCAGTACTTC. It is translated as CASSQADFIGRGAYEQYF.

This clone has just a few counts. CDR3 residues: CASRRTTLSTDTQYF. The DNA of the CDR3 is TGTGCCAGCAGACGGACTACCCTCTCCACAGATACGCAGTATTTT. The rearrangement joins TRBV2 to TRBJ2-3; maybe TRBD2 (6 bases). Germline V gene data show CDR1 as SNHLY and CDR2 as FYNNEI. Trimming removed 6 bases from V and 2 bases from J, with 15 bases in between. This CDR3 is built from 15 residues.

This clone was found many times. The sample has other DNA sequences that encode this CDR3 too. This sequence joins TRBV27 and TRBJ1-2; TRBD1 matches 9 bases. This CDR3 comprises 13 residues. Germline V lookup: CDR1 MNHEY, CDR2 SMNVEV (reference sequence). J was trimmed by 8 bases and V by 6 bases; bases with no gene match: 7. The CDR3 nucleotides read TGTGCCAGCAGGACAGGGGGAGAATCGGGCTACACCTTC. It yields the protein CASRTGGESGYTF.